These T cell receptor beta chains were read from a single sample in a study of neurological immune-mediated disorders. Each CDR3 protein gets one entry after TCRdb re-called the 5' RACE reads with MiXCR. The sample yields about 76,000 distinct CDR3 sequences, 17% seen once. The material sequenced was PBMCs. These receptors originate from a woman aged 40 to 55 in good health. The CDR3 runs from the conserved cysteine through the conserved F or W. D genes are given only for firm matches. Size tells how often a clone was seen (once, few, many) or the class of an expanded clone, and some rows leave it out.

>TRBJ2-3|few|TRBV7-2|-
TGTGCCAGCAGCTCACCTCCCGGGGCCAGGGATACGCAGTATTTT
CASSSPPGARDTQYF
>TRBJ2-3|-|TRBV9|TRBD1
TGTGCCAGCAGCGTAGTCGGTCGAGGGACAGGGCTCTTCACAGATACGCAGTATTTT
CASSVVGRGTGLFTDTQYF
>TRBJ1-6|many|TRBV5-1|TRBD1
TGCGCCAGCAGCTTAGGACGGGACAGGGCACCGAATTCACCCCTCCACTTT
CASSLGRDRAPNSPLHF
>TRBJ2-1|few|TRBV10-3|-
TGTGCCATCGGGCAGGTTTCTAGTGAGCAGTTCTTC
CAIGQVSSEQFF
>TRBJ2-1|many|TRBV20-1|-
TGCAGTGCTAGCGAACCGGGTCTAGCGAATGAGCAGTTCTTC
CSASEPGLANEQFF
>TRBJ1-2|many|TRBV12-3/TRBV12-4|-
TGTGCCAGCAGCGCGGGACACGGCGACTATGGCTACACCTTC
CASSAGHGDYGYTF
>TRBJ1-2|many|TRBV29-1|-
TGCAGCGTTGAAGATGATAGATCTGGCTACACCTTC
CSVEDDRSGYTF
>TRBJ2-7|many|TRBV12-3/TRBV12-4|TRBD1
TGTGCCAGCACCCTACAGGGGATCTACGAGCAGTACTTC
CASTLQGIYEQYF
>TRBJ2-5|many|TRBV7-2|-
TGTGCCAGCAGCTTAGGGCGGCAAGAGACCCAGTACTTC
CASSLGRQETQYF
>TRBJ2-3|many|TRBV6-1|-
TGTGCCAGCAGTGAAGCATCGGGGTTAGATACGCAGTATTTT
CASSEASGLDTQYF
>TRBJ2-7|many|TRBV15|-
TGTGCCACCAGCAGAGAAAGTGCGGGGGCGTCCTACGAGCAGTACTTC
CATSRESAGASYEQYF
>TRBJ2-2|many|TRBV5-1|-
TGCGCCAGCAGCGGATCTCCCACCGGGGAGCTGTTTTTT
CASSGSPTGELFF
>TRBJ2-2|-|TRBV4-2|-
TGTGCCAGCAGCCATGGTCCTCTGACAGCGAACACCGGGGAGCTGTTTTTT
CASSHGPLTANTGELFF
>TRBJ2-1|many|TRBV6-2/TRBV6-3|-
TGTGCCAGCAGCAACCCGGGACCGTACAATGAGCAGTTCTTC
CASSNPGPYNEQFF
>TRBJ1-2|many|TRBV4-1|-
TGCGCCAGCAGCCTAACAGGGTTACGTGGCTACACCTTC
CASSLTGLRGYTF
>TRBJ2-1|many|TRBV3-1|-
TGTGCCAGCATGAAATCGGGGTCAGGCTCCTACAATGAGCAGTTCTTC
CASMKSGSGSYNEQFF